A single sample is the source of the 27 T cell receptor beta chains below, sequenced in a study of cytomegalovirus exposure and HLA in healthy donors. Sequencing used immunoSEQ multiplex PCR; TCRdb keeps in-frame clones, though not all of them. This sample carries approximately 160,000 clones, about 90% of them seen once, and the ten largest clones take around 10%. The specimen was PBMCs. These receptors were collected from a woman younger than 35 in good health and CMV-seropositive.

The rearrangement links TRBV7-2 to TRBJ2-2; 7 bases match TRBD2. Trimming at V came to 3 bases and at J to 7 bases, leaving 8 bases not matched to a gene. Looked up from germline, CDR1 is SGHTA and CDR2 is FQGNSA. This CDR3 has 15 residues. The CDR3 spells CASSFYGRAHGELFF. CDR3 DNA sequence: TGTGCCAGCAGCTTTTATGGGAGGGCCCACGGGGAGCTGTTTTTT.

The rearrangement links TRBV6-5 to TRBJ1-1; the D gene is possibly TRBD1 (5 bases). Deletions cut 4 bases from V and 6 bases from J, with 18 bases between. CDR1 MNHEY and CDR2 SVGAGI come from the germline V gene. The CDR3 has 15 residues. The CDR3 coding sequence is TGTGCCAGCAGTTCCACGGGGGAGGGGTACTCTGAAGCTTTCTTT. Encoded protein: CASSSTGEGYSEAFF.

The rearrangement uses TRBV7-6 and TRBJ2-5; 10 bases match TRBD2. Germline assignment: CDR1 SGHVS and CDR2 FNYEAQ. The ends lost 5 bases at V and 5 bases at J; junction bases unmatched: 5. The CDR3 runs to 14 residues. DNA for the CDR3: TGTGCCAGCAGCAACCTAGCGGGAGAGGAGACCCAGTACTTC. This translates into CASSNLAGEETQYF.

The sample holds a few counts of this clone. The chain carries TRBV5-4 and TRBJ2-7; TRBD2 matches at 8 bases. V trimming: 4 bases; J trimming: 3 bases; junction bases outside the gene matches: 6. This CDR3 has 14 residues. The germline V gene has CDR1 SGHNT and CDR2 YYREEE (reference sequence). CDR3 in amino acids: CASSNILAVYEQYF. CDR3 coding DNA: TGTGCCAGCAGCAATATACTAGCGGTCTACGAGCAGTACTTC.

This rearrangement joins TRBV5-4 to TRBJ2-3, with no clear D. Between the trimmed V and J ends, which lost 0 bases and 8 bases, there was a span of 10 bases. Germline V CDR1 and CDR2: SGHNT, YYREEE (reference sequence). This CDR3 has 13 amino acids. CDR3 sequence: CASSLGEQTTQYF. The CDR3 nucleotides read TGTGCCAGCAGCTTGGGTGAACAGACTACGCAGTATTTT.

The chain joins TRBV7-3 to TRBJ1-1, with D tentatively TRBD1 (6 bases). CDR3 size: 13 residues. The germline CDR1 and CDR2 sequences are SGHTA and FQGTGA. V was trimmed by 3 bases and J by 1 base, leaving 6 bases between them. For the CDR3, the DNA is TGTGCCAGCAGCTTGACAGGGAACACTGAAGCTTTCTTT. The encoded protein is CASSLTGNTEAFF.

This chain joins TRBV5-1 and TRBJ2-7; D is uncertain. There are 13 residues in the CDR3. The V end lost 3 bases, the J end lost 0 bases, and 7 bases lay between the germline ends. The germline V gene encodes CDR1 SGHRS and CDR2 YFSETQ. In nucleotides, the CDR3 is TGCGCCAGCAGCTCCCCAAACTCCTACGAGCAGTACTTC. Amino acid sequence: CASSSPNSYEQYF.

The chain combines TRBV11-2 with TRBJ2-7; D might be TRBD1 (6 bases). CDR1 and CDR2 (germline): SGHAT, FQNNGV. This CDR3 has 13 residues. Between the trimmed V and J ends, which lost 3 bases and 4 bases, there was a span of 10 bases. CDR3 nucleotides: TGTGCCAGCAGCTTGGGGGCCCGGTACGAGCAGTACTTC. Translated, it gives CASSLGARYEQYF.

The J gene is TRBJ1-2, the V gene TRBV9; D remains ambiguous. Germline V lookup: CDR1 SGDLS, CDR2 YYNGEE. This CDR3 comprises 13 residues. V shed 0 bases and J shed 5 bases, with 8 bases lying between them. This CDR3 reads CASSVASWYGYTF. The CDR3 nucleotides read TGTGCCAGCAGCGTAGCTAGTTGGTATGGCTACACCTTC.

This chain uses TRBV4-2 with TRBJ1-1; no firm D call. Germline CDR1 reads LGHNA; CDR2 reads YNFKEQ. The CDR3 has 14 amino acids. The V end lost 0 bases, the J end lost 4 bases, and 9 bases lay between the germline ends. Here the CDR3 DNA reads TGTGCCAGCAGCCAAGATGGGAGGTCCACTGAAGCTTTCTTT. Amino acid sequence: CASSQDGRSTEAFF.

The V gene is TRBV30, the J gene TRBJ2-5, with D tentatively TRBD1 (6 bases). Trimming took 4 bases from V and 0 from J, leaving 9 bases between them. Germline V gives CDR1 GTSNPN, CDR2 SVGIG (reference sequence). The CDR3 length is 13 residues. The CDR3 bases are TGTGCCTGGAACAGGGCTTACCAAGAGACCCAGTACTTC. Its translation: CAWNRAYQETQYF.

This sequence joins TRBV16 and TRBJ2-7; 7 bases are shared with TRBD1. CDR3 length equals 14 residues. The ends lost 4 bases at V and 5 bases at J; junction bases unmatched: 8. Germline V lookup: CDR1 KGHSY, CDR2 FQNENV. CDR3 residues: CASSLRDRAHEQYF. DNA for the CDR3: TGTGCCAGCAGCCTGCGCGACAGGGCCCACGAGCAGTACTTC.

The V gene is TRBV4-3, the J gene TRBJ1-3, with 10 bases identical to TRBD1. Germline CDR1 LGHNA, CDR2 YSLEER. The CDR3 runs to 19 residues. The V gene end was trimmed by 3 bases and the J gene end by 0 bases; junction bases not matched to a gene: 11. Here the CDR3 reads CASSQDRQGAGISGNTIYF. The DNA of the CDR3 is TGCGCCAGCAGCCAGGACCGACAGGGGGCAGGAATCTCTGGAAACACCATATATTTT.

V is TRBV6-1 and J is TRBJ2-5; TRBD1 matches at 10 bases. V was clipped by 4 bases and J by 2 bases; unmatched bases: 4. The CDR3 is made up of 15 amino acids. The germline V gene encodes CDR1 MNHNS and CDR2 SASEGT. The CDR3 nucleotides read TGTGCCAGCAGTGTGGGACAGGGGTTTCAAGAGACCCAGTACTTC. Translated, it gives CASSVGQGFQETQYF.

CDR3 loop: CASSFSNGWEHNEQFF. The CDR3 bases are TGTGCCAGCAGCTTCAGTAATGGGTGGGAGCACAATGAGCAGTTCTTC. The chain has TRBV11-2 and TRBJ2-1; D possibly corresponds to TRBD2 (5 bases). The germline CDR1 and CDR2 sequences are SGHAT and FQNNGV. V was clipped by 3 bases and J by 5 bases, with 17 bases between them. This CDR3 contains 16 residues.

This chain uses TRBV2 with TRBJ2-1; D possibly corresponds to TRBD2 (5 bases). Germline V CDR1 and CDR2: SNHLY, FYNNEI. The V and J ends lost 3 bases and 5 bases respectively, with 11 bases between them. CDR3 length: 14 residues. The DNA of the CDR3 is TGTGCCAGCAGTGATACTGGAGGTCACAATGAGCAGTTCTTC. Protein sequence: CASSDTGGHNEQFF.

The chain links TRBV9 to TRBJ2-1; 10 bases align to TRBD2. Looked up from germline, CDR1 is SGDLS and CDR2 is YYNGEE. Trimming cost V 3 bases and J 6 bases; bases outside gene matches: 9. The CDR3 runs 16 residues. The CDR3 region is CASSGSGRLSPNEQFF. The CDR3 DNA is TGTGCCAGCAGCGGTAGCGGGAGGCTTTCTCCCAATGAGCAGTTCTTC.

The chain has TRBV15 and TRBJ1-5; TRBD1 aligns across 7 bases. V was pared by 2 bases and J by 3 bases, with 16 bases of the junction left unmatched. CDR3 length: 19 amino acids. Germline V gene data show CDR1 as LNHNV and CDR2 as YYDKDF (reference sequence). The CDR3 here is CATSRPRGRDSLYNQPQHF. CDR3 DNA sequence: TGTGCCACCAGCAGACCTCGCGGGAGGGACAGCTTATACAATCAGCCCCAGCATTTT.

The chain combines TRBV9 with TRBJ2-3; maybe TRBD2 (6 bases). Trimming left V 2 bases short and J 2 bases short, with 12 bases between. CDR3 length: 15 amino acids. The germline V gene encodes CDR1 SGDLS and CDR2 YYNGEE. Here the CDR3 reads CASSVGTALTDTQYF. The CDR3 DNA reads TGTGCCAGCAGCGTGGGGACTGCTCTCACAGATACGCAGTATTTT.

The rearrangement uses TRBV18 and TRBJ2-2, with D perhaps matching TRBD2 (6 bases). This CDR3 has 14 amino acids. V lost 4 bases and J lost 3, with 9 bases in between. Germline-derived CDR1 and CDR2 are KGHSH and LQKENI. As DNA, the CDR3 is TGTGCCAGCTCACTCCTAGCGTACACCGGGGAGCTGTTTTTT. Translation gives CASSLLAYTGELFF.

V gene TRBV13 combines with J gene TRBJ2-5, with TRBD1 matching 8 bases. Germline assignment: CDR1 PRHDT and CDR2 FYEKMQ (reference sequence). V lost 5 bases to trimming and J lost 5 bases; unmatched junction nucleotides: 13. The CDR3 spans 16 residues. The CDR3 DNA reads as TGTGCCAGCAGCCCTAGGGGCCAGGGGGCTGGTGAGACCCAGTACTTC. Translating it yields CASSPRGQGAGETQYF.

This chain connects TRBV30 to TRBJ2-5, with 7 nucleotides matching TRBD1. Germline V gives CDR1 GTSNPN, CDR2 SVGIG (reference sequence). V trimming: 1 base; J trimming: 4 bases; junction bases outside the gene matches: 9. There are 15 residues in the CDR3. CDR3 in amino acids: CAWSEGALGGETQYF. CDR3 bases: TGTGCCTGGAGTGAGGGGGCTTTAGGAGGAGAGACCCAGTACTTC.

This chain joins TRBV19 and TRBJ1-3; D is undetermined. The CDR3 length is 12 residues. CDR1 is LNHDA, CDR2 SQIVND, per germline (reference sequence). The ends were cut back, 7 bases at V and 4 bases at J, with 8 bases in the middle. The CDR3 sequence: CASNLGGNTIYF. CDR3 nucleotide sequence: TGTGCCAGTAATTTGGGCGGAAACACCATATATTTT.

The chain couples TRBV27 to TRBJ2-1, with TRBD2 identical over 7 bases. V shed 8 bases and J 4 bases; nucleotides not matched to a gene: 8. CDR3 length equals 14 residues. The V gene's germline CDR1 is MNHEY and CDR2 SMNVEV (reference sequence). The CDR3 sequence: CASVGGTRYNEQFF. In DNA form, the CDR3 reads TGTGCCAGCGTGGGGGGGACGAGATACAATGAGCAGTTCTTC.

This chain connects TRBV10-1 to TRBJ2-7, with 8 bases that match TRBD2. The germline CDR1 and CDR2 sequences are WNHNN and SYGVQD (reference sequence). The CDR3 covers 14 residues. The V and J ends lost 5 bases and 2 bases, in that order; junction bases with no gene match: 5. CDR3 residues: CASSSAGDPYEQYF. The CDR3 nucleotides are TGCGCCAGCAGTTCAGCGGGAGACCCCTACGAGCAGTACTTC.

This clone was found once. The chain employs TRBV11-3 and TRBJ2-7; D ambiguous. The germline V gene encodes CDR1 SGHNT and CDR2 YENEEA. V lost 4 bases and J 7 bases, leaving 11 bases between the germline ends. The CDR3 length is 12 residues. DNA of the CDR3: TGTGCCAGCAGCTCGGGTCCGGCAGAGCAGTACTTC. Translated, it gives CASSSGPAEQYF.

The chain links TRBV28 to TRBJ1-2; 7 bases line up with TRBD1. The CDR3 is 15 residues long. CDR1 MDHEN and CDR2 SYDVKM come from the germline V gene. With V trimmed by 5 bases and J by 4 bases, 10 bases remained unmatched. Here the CDR3 reads CASSLTGVGSYGYTF. CDR3 nucleotides: TGTGCCAGCAGTCTCACAGGGGTTGGAAGCTATGGCTACACCTTC.